This TCR beta chain emerged from a study of T cell changes during pregnancy in multiple sclerosis. TCRdb keeps only in-frame clones here, not all; method: immunoSEQ multiplex PCR. The sample holds fewer than 50,000 clones, under 95% seen once. The CDR3 contains 15 residues. Germline CDR1 is SGHTA and CDR2 is FQGNSA. With 5 bases removed from V and 4 bases from J, the gap between germline ends came to 18 bases. This specimen consisted of CD8+ T cells from peripheral blood mononuclear cells, obtained in the third trimester of pregnancy. The sequence came from a female donor with multiple sclerosis, enrolled in a pregnancy study. The chain links TRBV7-2 to TRBJ2-7, with D maybe TRBD1 (6 bases). CDR3 bases: TGTGCCAGCAGCCAGCCGGAGACAGGATCATACGAGCAGTACTTC. It translates to CASSQPETGSYEQYF.